The T cell receptor beta chain described here comes from a study of molecular identifiers for immune sequencing clone quantification. Looking at the study overall: In replicates, RNA from roughly 21,000 or 96,000 naive CD8 cells was divided five ways and four parts were sequenced. Study-level points and caveats: Clones exceeding 20 RNA copies carried over 99% of effector molecules but under 1% of naive-cell molecules.

This clonotype has a handful of counts. Antigen unknown. Per germline, CDR1 LNHNV and CDR2 YYDKDF (reference sequence). The CDR3 sequence is 12 residues long. With 6 bases removed from V and 2 bases from J, the gap between germline ends came to 6 bases. TCRdb processed the PCR reads anew with MiXCR; each CDR3 protein has one entry. The sample consists of just under 650,000 distinct CDR3 sequences, 15% to 20% of them appearing once. Sorting isolated naive CD8 T cells as CD8+CD4-CCR7+CD45RA+ events. The chain joins TRBV15 to TRBJ2-3; unclear D gene. The sample taken for sequencing was naive CD8+ T cells from blood, with Jurkat cell RNA spiked in. Subset noted: FACS-sorted CD8+CD4-CCR7+CD45RA+ naive T cells. This clonotype originated in a human donor in good health. Some libraries in this study had Jurkat cell RNA spiked in. The CDR3 DNA sequence: TGTGCCACCAGGGGTCACACAGATACGCAGTATTTT. Amino acids: CATRGHTDTQYF.